These 17 T cell receptor beta chains were sequenced from one sample in a study of shared clonotypes between healthy human individuals. The repertoire was sequenced with immunoSEQ multiplex PCR; TCRdb's copy has only in-frame clones and lacks some. The table has about 2 million clones, roughly 94% seen once; the top ten hold 0.85% to 1.2%. Naive CD8 cells lacked CD45RO and underwent positive selection for CCR7, leaving out terminally differentiated effector memory CD45RA+ cells. Specimen: naive CD8+ T cells sorted from blood. The receptor source for this set is a man younger than 35 in good health.

This clone was recorded only once. This chain uses TRBV7-8 with TRBJ2-7, with D possibly being TRBD2 (6 bases). The CDR3 length is 16 residues. Deletions cut 0 bases from V and 0 bases from J, with 12 bases between. Germline loops: CDR1 SGHVS, CDR2 FQNEAQ. CDR3 coding DNA: TGTGCCAGCAGCTTAGCGGGGGGACTGGTCTCCTACGAGCAGTACTTC. Protein product: CASSLAGGLVSYEQYF.

This clone was detected only once. Other DNA variants within this sample encode the same CDR3. V and J are TRBV4-1 and TRBJ1-1; the D gene is possibly TRBD1 (5 bases). Germline CDR1 reads MGHRA; CDR2 reads YSYEKL. The CDR3 has 13 amino acids. Trimming cost V 4 bases and J 3 bases, with 9 bases left between them. CDR3 in DNA: TGCGCCAGCAGCCCCCGGGGGGACACTGAAGCTTTCTTT. This codes for CASSPRGDTEAFF.

This chain connects TRBV5-1 to TRBJ2-7, with TRBD1 matching 10 bases. Trimming removed 5 bases from V and 0 bases from J; junction bases left unmatched: 5. This CDR3 is built from 15 residues. CDR1 is SGHRS, CDR2 YFSETQ, per germline. CDR3 residues: CASREGTGASYEQYF. In DNA, the CDR3 is TGCGCCAGCAGGGAGGGGACAGGGGCCTCCTACGAGCAGTACTTC.

A remark on this clone: One junction end does not reproduce the germline sequence, and a read error may be involved. The chain's CDR3 is CASSQDVGEVNYGYTF. The CDR3 DNA reads TGCGCCAGCAGTCAAGACGTCGGGGAAGTTAACTATGGCTACACCTTC. V is TRBV4-1 and J is TRBJ1-2; D call uncertain. Germline lookup yields CDR1 MGHRA and CDR2 YSYEKL. The CDR3 is 16 residues long.

The J gene is TRBJ2-1, the V gene TRBV5-1; D possibly uses TRBD1 or TRBD2 (6 bases each). This CDR3 is built from 15 residues. V lost 4 bases and J lost 6, with 17 bases in between. CDR1 SGHRS and CDR2 YFSETQ come from the germline V gene. CDR3 sequence (DNA): TGCGCCAGCAGCCCGGAGGGGGGCGAGTCCAATGAGCAGTTCTTC. Amino acid sequence: CASSPEGGESNEQFF.

The rearrangement uses TRBV5-1 and TRBJ1-1; D ambiguous. Per the germline V gene, CDR1 is SGHRS and CDR2 is YFSETQ. CDR3 length: 15 residues. V dropped 6 bases and J dropped 1 base, with 16 bases sitting between them. The CDR3 bases are TGCGCCAGCACGGACGATCTGGCGCGGAACACTGAAGCTTTCTTT. It specifies CASTDDLARNTEAFF. Using reference TRBV5-1 and TRBJ1-1 for the parts outside the CDR3, the full variable domain is KAGVTQTPRYLIKTRGQQVTLSCSPISGHRSVSWYQQTPGQGLQFLFEYFSETQRNKGNFPGRFSGRQFSNSRSEMNVSTLELGDSALYLCASTDDLARNTEAFFGQGTRLTVV.

The chain uses TRBV11-2 and TRBJ2-7; no firm D call. The CDR3 consists of 15 residues. CDR1 and CDR2 from the germline V gene are SGHAT and FQNNGV. Trimming pared 6 bases from V and 1 base from J, leaving 16 bases between. The CDR3 nucleotides read TGTGCCAGCAGTCTAGGCCCATCTGAGTCCTACGAGCAGTACTTC. This gives the protein CASSLGPSESYEQYF.

V gene TRBV23-1 combines with J gene TRBJ1-2; no reliable D call. TRBV23-1 is noted as an ORF with a role that remains uncertain. The CDR3 totals 17 residues. The germline V and J ends were trimmed by 0 bases and 5 bases, with 19 bases remaining between them. The CDR3 DNA sequence: TGCGCCAGCAGTCAATCGAGCGGCACCAACTTTCGATATGGCTACACCTTC. This encodes CASSQSSGTNFRYGYTF.

This chain links TRBV7-9 with TRBJ2-5; 12 bases fit TRBD2. After removal of 5 bases from V and 4 bases from J, the junction contained 11 bases not matched to a gene. Per the germline V gene, CDR1 is SEHNR and CDR2 is FQNEAQ (reference sequence). The CDR3 is 17 amino acids. CDR3 region: CASSGLTSGGPGETQYF. The CDR3 region has the DNA TGTGCCAGCAGCGGCCTCACTAGCGGGGGGCCTGGAGAGACCCAGTACTTC.

The chain employs TRBV4-3 and TRBJ1-4; D not certain. Trimming left V 0 bases short and J 4 bases short, with 3 bases between. There are 13 residues in the CDR3. Germline V gene sequence: CDR1 LGHNA, CDR2 YSLEER. CDR3 nucleotide sequence: TGCGCCAGCAGCCAAGAGAATAATGAAAAACTGTTTTTT. Translating it yields CASSQENNEKLFF.

The chain couples TRBV27 to TRBJ2-7, with 7 bases aligning to TRBD1. The CDR3 extends over 14 amino acids. J lost 7 bases, V lost 0 bases, and 6 bases had no gene match. Germline V gives CDR1 MNHEY, CDR2 SMNVEV (reference sequence). CDR3 DNA sequence: TGTGCCAGCAGTTTATCCCCGACAGGGCGAGAGCAGTACTTC. Translated: CASSLSPTGREQYF.

The chain links TRBV9 to TRBJ2-1; D might be TRBD2 (5 bases). Germline values: CDR1 SGDLS, CDR2 YYNGEE. Trimming shortened V by 3 bases and J by 6 bases, and 7 bases separated the two germline ends. The CDR3 runs to 12 residues. CDR3 DNA sequence: TGTGCCAGCAGCGCGGAGGCCAATGAGCAGTTCTTC. Protein: CASSAEANEQFF.

This clone was counted a single time. V is TRBV7-9 and J is TRBJ2-7; D unclear. Germline CDR1 SEHNR, CDR2 FQNEAQ (reference sequence). The V end lost 7 bases, the J end lost 1 base, and 8 bases lay between the germline ends. CDR3 length: 12 amino acids. The CDR3 protein is CASTRMSYEQYF. The CDR3 DNA sequence: TGTGCCAGCACCCGGATGTCCTACGAGCAGTACTTC.

The J gene is TRBJ1-1, the V gene TRBV9; D unresolved. Trimming took off 4 bases at V and 0 bases at J, with 16 bases between the two ends. Germline CDR1 and CDR2: SGDLS and YYNGEE. The CDR3 spans 16 residues. CDR3 amino acids: CASSPEVGQLNTEAFF. For the CDR3, the DNA is TGTGCCAGCAGCCCAGAGGTAGGGCAGTTGAACACTGAAGCTTTCTTT.

The chain joins TRBV6-5 to TRBJ1-1, with D perhaps TRBD1 (5 bases). V was shortened by 5 bases and J by 3 bases, with 16 bases between the two germline ends. The length of the CDR3 is 15 residues. Germline V gives CDR1 MNHEY, CDR2 SVGAGI. This CDR3 is CASSTGGVGDTEAFF. The CDR3 DNA reads TGTGCCAGCAGTACAGGTGGGGTCGGGGACACTGAAGCTTTCTTT.

The rearrangement links TRBV5-1 to TRBJ1-5, with a possible D match to TRBD1 (5 bases). The CDR3 length is 13 residues. V was trimmed by 0 bases and J by 9 bases, leaving 10 bases between them. The germline V gene has CDR1 SGHRS and CDR2 YFSETQ. In DNA form, the CDR3 reads TGCGCCAGCAGCTTGGCAGGGTCGGGGCCCCAGCATTTT. This gives the protein CASSLAGSGPQHF.

The chain is built from TRBV29-1 and TRBJ2-3; TRBD2 aligns across 11 bases. The ends lost 1 base at V and 4 bases at J; junction bases unmatched: 4. The CDR3 is made up of 15 amino acids. Germline V gene lookup returns CDR1 SQVTM and CDR2 ANQGSEA. DNA of the CDR3: TGCAGCGTTGAAGGGGGGACTAGCGGCCCAGATACGCAGTATTTT. Translated: CSVEGGTSGPDTQYF.